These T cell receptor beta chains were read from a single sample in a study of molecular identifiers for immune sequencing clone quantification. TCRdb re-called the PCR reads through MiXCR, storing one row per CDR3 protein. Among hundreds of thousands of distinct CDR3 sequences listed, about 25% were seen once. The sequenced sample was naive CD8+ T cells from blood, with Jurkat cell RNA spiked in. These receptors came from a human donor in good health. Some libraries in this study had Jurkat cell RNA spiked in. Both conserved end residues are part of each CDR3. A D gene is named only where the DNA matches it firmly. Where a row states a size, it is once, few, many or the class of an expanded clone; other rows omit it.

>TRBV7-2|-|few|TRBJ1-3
CASSGGHSSGNTIYF
TGTGCCAGCAGCGGAGGGCACTCCTCTGGAAACACCATATATTTT
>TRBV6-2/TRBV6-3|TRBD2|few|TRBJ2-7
CASSFELADDEQYF
TGTGCCAGCAGTTTCGAACTAGCGGACGACGAGCAGTACTTC
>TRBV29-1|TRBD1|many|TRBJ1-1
CSVVDRMNTEAFF
TGCAGCGTCGTGGACAGGATGAACACTGAAGCTTTCTTT
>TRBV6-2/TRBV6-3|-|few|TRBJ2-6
CASSYSSTGAGANVLTF
TGTGCCAGCAGTTACTCGAGTACGGGGGCTGGGGCCAACGTCCTGACTTTC
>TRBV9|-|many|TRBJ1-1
CASSPLDLEAFF
TGTGCCAGCAGCCCCCTGGACCTTGAAGCTTTCTTT
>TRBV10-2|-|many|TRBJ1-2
CASSEADGYTF
TGCGCCAGCAGTGAAGCCGACGGCTACACCTTC
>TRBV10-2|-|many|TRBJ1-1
CASSDWRGLMNTEAFF
TGCGCCAGCAGTGATTGGAGGGGTCTCATGAACACTGAAGCTTTCTTT
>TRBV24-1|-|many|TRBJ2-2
CATTAAGNTGELFF
TGTGCCACCACCGCGGCAGGGAACACCGGGGAGCTGTTTTTT
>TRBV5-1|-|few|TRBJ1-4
CASNPGQPGDEKLFF
TGCGCCAGCAACCCCGGACAGCCGGGGGATGAAAAACTGTTTTTT
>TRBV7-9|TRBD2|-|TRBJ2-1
CASSKGVVAGGTSSYNEQFF
TGTGCCAGCAGCAAAGGGGTGGTAGCGGGAGGGACGAGCTCCTACAATGAGCAGTTCTTC
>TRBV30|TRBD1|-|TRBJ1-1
CAWSVARQGEAFF
TGTGCCTGGAGCGTCGCCAGACAGGGGGAAGCTTTCTTT
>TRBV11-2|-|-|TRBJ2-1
CASSQITNYNEQFF
TGTGCCAGCAGCCAAATAACAAATTACAATGAGCAGTTCTTC
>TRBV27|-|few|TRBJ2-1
CASTPFGVSSYNEQFF
TGTGCCAGCACGCCCTTCGGGGTCAGCTCCTACAATGAGCAGTTCTTC
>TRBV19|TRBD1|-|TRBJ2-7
CASSFGQGCEQYF
TGTGCCAGTAGTTTCGGACAGGGTTGCGAGCAGTACTTC
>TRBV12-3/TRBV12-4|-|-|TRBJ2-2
CASSSGENTNTGELFF
TGTGCCAGCAGTTCAGGAGAAAACACGAACACCGGGGAGCTGTTTTTT
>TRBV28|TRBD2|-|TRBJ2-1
CASSSPGLAEKARGNEQFF
TGTGCCAGCAGTTCCCCGGGACTAGCGGAGAAAGCACGTGGTAATGAGCAGTTCTTC
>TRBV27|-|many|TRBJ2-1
CASSYGGPNEQFF
TGTGCCAGCAGTTATGGGGGGCCCAATGAGCAGTTCTTC
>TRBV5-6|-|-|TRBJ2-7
CASSQGWREMPSYEQYF
TGTGCCAGCAGCCAGGGGTGGCGGGAGATGCCCTCCTACGAGCAGTACTTC
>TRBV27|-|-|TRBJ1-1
CASSLSAGALLMNTEAFF
TGTGCCAGCAGTTTATCGGCAGGGGCCCTCCTCATGAACACTGAAGCTTTCTTT
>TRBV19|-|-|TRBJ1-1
CASSYQGGVTEAFF
TGTGCCAGTAGTTACCAGGGAGGTGTCACTGAAGCTTTCTTT
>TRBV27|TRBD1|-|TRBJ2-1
CASSKPGQGNYEQFF
TGTGCCAGCAGCAAACCGGGACAGGGGAACTATGAGCAGTTCTTC
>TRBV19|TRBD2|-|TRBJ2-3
CASRQGTSETDTQYF
TGTGCCAGTAGACAGGGGACTAGCGAAACAGATACGCAGTATTTT
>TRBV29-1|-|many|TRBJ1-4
CSVWVSELFF
TGCAGCGTTTGGGTATCGGAACTGTTTTTT
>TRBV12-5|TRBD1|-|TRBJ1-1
CASGPSTGGAYTEAFF
TGTGCTAGTGGTCCAAGCACAGGGGGCGCGTACACTGAAGCTTTCTTT
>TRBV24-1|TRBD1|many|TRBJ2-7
CATSDPTGGQPYEQYF
TGTGCCACCAGTGACCCAACTGGGGGACAGCCTTACGAGCAGTACTTC
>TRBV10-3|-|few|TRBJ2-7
CAISHRDGPYEQYF
TGTGCCATCAGTCACCGGGACGGACCCTACGAGCAGTACTTC
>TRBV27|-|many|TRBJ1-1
CASSGEGAAAEAFF
TGTGCCAGCAGTGGTGAGGGCGCAGCCGCTGAAGCTTTCTTT
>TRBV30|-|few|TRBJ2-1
CAWNLVEPTYNEQFF
TGTGCCTGGAACCTAGTCGAGCCCACATACAATGAGCAGTTCTTT
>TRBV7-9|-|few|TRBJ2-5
CASSSGRGKETQYF
TGTGCCAGCAGCTCAGGACGGGGTAAAGAGACCCAGTACTTC
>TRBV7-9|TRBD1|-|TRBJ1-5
CASSSTGGAGLPQHF
TGTGCCAGCAGCTCGACAGGGGGCGCGGGCCTGCCCCAGCATTTT
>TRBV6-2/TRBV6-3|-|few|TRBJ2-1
CASSSTSAASEQFF
TGTGCCAGCAGTTCAACTAGTGCGGCTAGTGAGCAGTTCTTC